This T cell receptor (beta chain) is from a study of Tregs in tolerant kidney transplant recipients. Study-wide results and limits: Biological reproducibility was not directly addressed in this study. Findings come from small patient numbers and require larger validation. Activated donor B cell expansion appeared to reveal the most relevant donor-specific TCRbeta repertoire.

A remark on this clone: What it recognizes is unknown.

CD4+CD25+CD127- Tregs, CD4+CD25- non-Tregs, CD4 and CD8 cells were sorted. Germline CDR1 and CDR2: SGHTA and FQGTGA. CDR3 length equals 13 residues. Between the trimmed V and J ends, which lost 5 bases and 4 bases, there was a span of 9 bases. The protocol was immunoSEQ multiplex PCR, while the TCRdb copy is restricted to in-frame clones and leaves out a portion. The table records around 120,000 clones, roughly 92% of them present only once. The gene calls are TRBV7-3 and TRBJ1-3, with unresolved D. Sequencing was performed on CD4+ T cells from blood. The clonotype was recovered from a human donor in good health. The CDR3 coding sequence is TGTGCCAGCAGCCCCCCGGGCGGAAACACCATATATTTT. It translates to CASSPPGGNTIYF.